This is a list of T cell receptor beta chains from one sample in a study of neurological immune-mediated disorders. MiXCR was run by TCRdb on the 5' RACE reads, yielding one entry per CDR3 protein. The table shows some 95,000 distinct CDR3 sequences, with 3.5% to 4% occurring only once. Sequencing was performed on PBMCs. The receptors originated from a woman younger than 30 with multiple sclerosis. Both conserved end residues are part of each CDR3. Each record gives: D gene, J gene, V gene, clone size, CDR3 protein, CDR3 DNA. D genes are given only for firm matches. The size entry is marked missing in some rows and otherwise reads once, few, many or a size class.

D: .
J: TRBJ1-5
V: TRBV20-1
size: many
CDR3: CSASAGNQPQHF
DNA: TGCAGTGCTAGTGCAGGCAATCAGCCCCAGCATTTT

D: TRBD2
J: TRBJ2-1
V: TRBV20-1
size: many
CDR3: CSASSGRSANEQFF
DNA: TGCAGTGCCAGTAGCGGGAGATCGGCAAATGAGCAGTTCTTC

D: .
J: TRBJ1-2
V: TRBV7-2
size: many
CDR3: CASSSGVGPRTF
DNA: TGTGCCAGCAGCTCAGGCGTGGGCCCCCGGACCTTC

D: .
J: TRBJ2-2
V: TRBV5-1
size: many
CDR3: CASSLDGTSSYTGELFF
DNA: TGCGCCAGCAGCTTGGACGGGACATCCTCCTACACCGGGGAGCTGTTTTTT

D: .
J: TRBJ1-6
V: TRBV6-5
size: many
CDR3: CVSTKGTDYNSPLHF
DNA: TGTGTCAGCACCAAGGGGACTGACTATAATTCACCCCTCCACTTT

D: .
J: TRBJ2-1
V: TRBV12-3/TRBV12-4
size: .
CDR3: CASRPGAYEQFF
DNA: TGTGCCAGCAGGCCAGGGGCCTATGAGCAGTTCTTC

D: TRBD2
J: TRBJ2-1
V: TRBV6-2/TRBV6-3
size: many
CDR3: CASSLAGVVEQFF
DNA: TGTGCCAGCAGTCTAGCGGGAGTTGTTGAGCAGTTCTTC

D: TRBD1
J: TRBJ1-5
V: TRBV4-1
size: many
CDR3: CASSQGEKGTGLNQPQHF
DNA: TGCGCCAGCAGCCAGGGGGAGAAGGGGACAGGGCTAAATCAGCCCCAGCATTTT

D: .
J: TRBJ2-1
V: TRBV10-3
size: many
CDR3: CAISGRDNNEQFF
DNA: TGTGCCATCAGTGGCCGGGACAACAATGAGCAGTTCTTC

D: TRBD2
J: TRBJ2-1
V: TRBV10-3
size: many
CDR3: CAISAGTSGATGEQFF
DNA: TGTGCCATCAGTGCAGGGACTAGCGGGGCCACCGGTGAGCAGTTCTTC

D: TRBD2
J: TRBJ2-5
V: TRBV5-1
size: many
CDR3: CASSSGLAGERETQYF
DNA: TGCGCCAGCAGCTCGGGACTAGCGGGAGAGAGAGAGACCCAGTACTTC

D: .
J: TRBJ2-7
V: TRBV7-2
size: many
CDR3: CASSLSAYEQYF
DNA: TGTGCCAGCAGCTTATCCGCCTACGAGCAGTACTTC

D: .
J: TRBJ2-5
V: TRBV18
size: once
CDR3: CASSPLAEETQYF
DNA: TGTGCCAGCTCACCATTAGCGGAGGAGACCCAGTACTTC

D: .
J: TRBJ1-1
V: TRBV5-1
size: many
CDR3: CASSLNANTEAFF
DNA: TGCGCCAGCAGCTTAAACGCTAACACTGAAGCTTTCTTT

D: TRBD2
J: TRBJ2-7
V: TRBV20-1
size: many
CDR3: CSASSGEVGYEQYF
DNA: TGCAGTGCGAGTAGCGGGGAAGTCGGGTACGAGCAGTACTTC

D: .
J: TRBJ1-1
V: TRBV12-3/TRBV12-4
size: many
CDR3: CASRSEWGGGAFF
DNA: TGTGCCAGCAGATCGGAATGGGGAGGTGGAGCTTTCTTT

D: .
J: TRBJ2-5
V: TRBV5-5
size: many
CDR3: CASTTGGETQYF
DNA: TGTGCCAGCACCACAGGAGGGGAGACCCAGTACTTC

D: .
J: TRBJ1-1
V: TRBV9
size: many
CDR3: CASSQQGMGTEAFF
DNA: TGTGCCAGCAGCCAACAGGGTATGGGCACTGAAGCTTTCTTT

D: TRBD2
J: TRBJ2-2
V: TRBV7-3
size: many
CDR3: CASSPAAGGRTGELFF
DNA: TGTGCCAGCAGCCCGGCGGCGGGAGGTCGGACCGGGGAGCTGTTTTTT

D: TRBD1
J: TRBJ2-7
V: TRBV5-5
size: few
CDR3: CASSLGQGIYEQYF
DNA: TGTGCCAGCAGCTTGGGACAGGGTATTTACGAGCAGTACTTC

D: .
J: TRBJ2-2
V: TRBV20-1
size: .
CDR3: CRNTGELFF
DNA: TGCAGAAACACCGGGGAGCTGTTTTTT

D: .
J: TRBJ1-5
V: TRBV5-1
size: many
CDR3: CASSLDPGGQPQHF
DNA: TGCGCCAGCAGCTTGGACCCAGGCGGGCAGCCCCAGCATTTT

D: .
J: TRBJ1-3
V: TRBV10-3
size: many
CDR3: CAISEFDGNTIYF
DNA: TGTGCCATCAGTGAGTTCGACGGGAACACCATATATTTT

D: TRBD2
J: TRBJ2-1
V: TRBV4-1
size: few
CDR3: CASSHGLLAAGGVLTQFF
DNA: TGCGCCAGCAGCCACGGTTTGCTTGCGGCGGGGGGGGTTTTGACGCAGTTCTTC

D: .
J: TRBJ2-7
V: TRBV10-3
size: many
CDR3: CAISPGAYEQYF
DNA: TGTGCCATCTCTCCAGGGGCCTACGAGCAGTACTTC

D: TRBD1
J: TRBJ2-2
V: TRBV7-9
size: many
CDR3: CASSLTQGANTGELFF
DNA: TGTGCCAGCAGCCTCACCCAGGGGGCAAACACCGGGGAGCTGTTTTTT

D: .
J: TRBJ2-7
V: TRBV4-2
size: .
CDR3: CASSQDLGQDEQYF
DNA: TGTGCCAGCAGCCAAGATCTCGGGCAGGACGAGCAGTACTTC

D: .
J: TRBJ2-7
V: TRBV11-2
size: many
CDR3: CASSLGLGEQYF
DNA: TGTGCCAGCAGCTTAGGACTCGGCGAGCAGTACTTC

D: .
J: TRBJ2-7
V: TRBV29-1
size: many
CDR3: CSIRQSSYEQYF
DNA: TGCAGCATCCGACAGAGCTCCTACGAGCAGTACTTC

D: TRBD1
J: TRBJ2-1
V: TRBV12-3/TRBV12-4
size: many
CDR3: CASSESGTGFRNEQFF
DNA: TGTGCCAGCAGTGAGTCCGGGACAGGGTTTCGGAATGAGCAGTTCTTC

D: TRBD2
J: TRBJ2-5
V: TRBV27
size: few
CDR3: CASSRRGGAETQYF
DNA: TGTGCCAGCAGTAGGCGGGGGGGAGCAGAGACCCAGTACTTC

D: .
J: TRBJ1-3
V: TRBV3-1
size: many
CDR3: CASSPDIGNTIYF
DNA: TGTGCCAGCAGCCCCGACATAGGAAACACCATATATTTT

D: .
J: TRBJ2-5
V: TRBV7-2
size: many
CDR3: CASSLYSIGGETQYF
DNA: TGTGCCAGCAGCTTGTACTCCATTGGGGGAGAGACCCAGTACTTC

D: .
J: TRBJ2-3
V: TRBV5-1
size: many
CDR3: CASSWGLPTDTQYF
DNA: TGCGCCAGCAGTTGGGGACTCCCCACAGATACGCAGTATTTT

D: TRBD2
J: TRBJ2-3
V: TRBV5-6
size: many
CDR3: CASSGLAATDTQYF
DNA: TGTGCCAGCAGCGGACTAGCGGCCACAGATACGCAGTATTTT

D: .
J: TRBJ1-2
V: TRBV5-1
size: .
CDR3: CASSRGGYGYTF
DNA: TGCGCCAGCAGCCGTGGAGGGTATGGCTACACCTTC

D: TRBD1
J: TRBJ2-3
V: TRBV20-1
size: many
CDR3: CSAPGTGGSIDTQYF
DNA: TGCAGTGCACCAGGGACAGGGGGATCTATAGATACGCAGTATTTT

D: .
J: TRBJ2-3
V: TRBV5-1
size: many
CDR3: CASSLATPTDTQYF
DNA: TGCGCCAGCAGCTTGGCCACTCCCACAGATACGCAGTATTTT

D: TRBD1
J: TRBJ1-6
V: TRBV20-1
size: many
CDR3: CSARQGASSYNSPLHF
DNA: TGCAGTGCTAGACAGGGGGCAAGCTCCTATAATTCACCCCTCCACTTT

D: .
J: TRBJ2-2
V: TRBV5-1
size: many
CDR3: CASSPGQNTGELFF
DNA: TGCGCCAGCAGCCCGGGACAGAACACCGGGGAGCTGTTTTTT

D: .
J: TRBJ1-2
V: TRBV18
size: few
CDR3: CASSPPVVRTNYGYTF
DNA: TGTGCCAGCTCACCACCTGTGGTTCGTACTAACTATGGCTACACCTTC

D: TRBD1
J: TRBJ1-4
V: TRBV9
size: many
CDR3: CASSEGDSRNEKLFF
DNA: TGTGCCAGCAGCGAAGGGGACAGTCGTAATGAAAAACTGTTTTTT

D: .
J: TRBJ1-5
V: TRBV20-1
size: many
CDR3: CSAGTTYSNQPQHF
DNA: TGCAGTGCTGGGACAACTTATAGCAATCAGCCCCAGCATTTT

D: .
J: TRBJ2-3
V: TRBV5-6
size: many
CDR3: CASSSGTTDTQYF
DNA: TGTGCCAGCAGTTCCGGGACTACAGATACGCAGTATTTT

D: TRBD1
J: TRBJ2-1
V: TRBV20-1
size: .
CDR3: CSASQGPAYNEQFF
DNA: TGCAGTGCTTCACAGGGGCCGGCCTACAATGAGCAGTTCTTC

D: TRBD2
J: TRBJ2-3
V: TRBV6-5
size: many
CDR3: CASSVASGRDTQYF
DNA: TGTGCCAGCAGCGTTGCTAGCGGGAGGGATACGCAGTATTTT

D: TRBD1
J: TRBJ2-7
V: TRBV6-5
size: many
CDR3: CASSRGTGRHEQYF
DNA: TGTGCCAGCAGTCGCGGGACAGGGCGCCACGAGCAGTACTTC

D: .
J: TRBJ1-5
V: TRBV12-3/TRBV12-4
size: many
CDR3: CASSVDRLDQPQHF
DNA: TGTGCCAGCAGTGTAGACAGGTTGGACCAGCCCCAGCATTTT

D: .
J: TRBJ2-3
V: TRBV5-6
size: many
CDR3: CASSLVRASGTDTQYF
DNA: TGTGCCAGCAGCTTGGTACGGGCTAGCGGCACAGATACGCAGTATTTT

D: TRBD1
J: TRBJ2-1
V: TRBV5-1
size: many
CDR3: CASSLLGQFYNEQFF
DNA: TGCGCCAGCAGCCTCCTGGGACAGTTCTACAATGAGCAGTTCTTC

D: TRBD1
J: TRBJ1-1
V: TRBV19
size: few
CDR3: CASIRDRGRNTEAFF
DNA: TGTGCCAGTATCCGGGACAGGGGCCGGAACACTGAAGCTTTCTTT

D: TRBD2
J: TRBJ2-1
V: TRBV20-1
size: many
CDR3: CSARVSGGARINEQFF
DNA: TGCAGTGCTAGAGTAAGCGGGGGGGCCAGGATCAATGAGCAGTTCTTC

D: .
J: TRBJ2-1
V: TRBV12-3/TRBV12-4
size: many
CDR3: CASSPDISYNEQFF
DNA: TGTGCCAGCAGTCCGGACATCTCCTACAATGAGCAGTTCTTC